This is a list of T cell receptor beta chains from one sample in a study of blood T cell repertoires in COVID-19. Clones were read by immunoSEQ multiplex PCR, and TCRdb kept only the in-frame ones, dropping some. The sample contains 200,000 or so clones, roughly 84% of which appear only once. The sequenced sample was PBMCs or T cells enriched from blood (not recorded which). The receptors originated from a man between 35 and 55 years old who had recovered from COVID-19. CDR3s include the opening cysteine and the closing phenylalanine or tryptophan. D genes are given only for firm matches. Clone size is stated in some rows and not others, as once, few, many or a class when expanded.

TRBD2,TRBV7-9,.,TRBJ2-2,CASSRSGGHTGELFF,TGTGCCAGCAGCCGTAGCGGGGGGCACACCGGGGAGCTGTTTTTT
.,TRBV28,.,TRBJ1-1,CASSLADSINTEAFF,TGTGCCAGCAGTTTAGCTGACAGTATTAACACTGAAGCTTTCTTT
.,TRBV20-1,few,TRBJ1-2,CSASQGGNNYGYTF,TGCAGTGCTAGTCAGGGTGGGAACAACTATGGCTACACCTTC
.,TRBV29-1,.,TRBJ1-2,CSVEFLQLSGYTF,TGCAGCGTTGAATTTTTACAGTTATCTGGCTACACCTTC
.,TRBV5-4,.,TRBJ1-6,CATRDRSSYNSPLHF,TGTGCCACCAGAGACAGGAGCTCCTATAATTCACCCCTCCACTTT
.,TRBV19,few,TRBJ2-2,CASSVRLMHANTGELFF,TGTGCCAGTAGTGTGAGACTCATGCACGCGAACACCGGGGAGCTGTTTTTT
TRBD2,TRBV5-6,.,TRBJ2-2,CASSTRIAGTTGELFF,TGTGCCAGCAGCACAAGGATAGCGGGGACCACCGGGGAGCTGTTTTTT
TRBD1,TRBV5-3,once,TRBJ1-5,CARVSAEWDRGLSNQPQHF,TGTGCCAGAGTTAGCGCGGAATGGGACAGGGGTTTGAGCAATCAGCCCCAGCATTTT
TRBD1,TRBV7-9,.,TRBJ1-2,CASLEGTGYGYTF,TGTGCCAGTCTCGAGGGGACAGGCTATGGCTACACCTTC
TRBD1,TRBV19,.,TRBJ1-4,CASKVTGADEKLFF,TGTGCCAGTAAAGTCACAGGGGCCGATGAAAAACTGTTTTTT
.,TRBV2,.,TRBJ1-3,CASSELGHTLHSGNTIYF,TGTGCCAGCAGTGAACTGGGACACACTCTACACTCTGGAAACACCATATATTTT
TRBD2,TRBV27,few,TRBJ2-1,CASSLSAGGVNEQFF,TGTGCCAGCAGTTTATCGGCGGGGGGAGTCAATGAGCAGTTCTTC
.,TRBV11-2,once,TRBJ1-2,CASSLGWVRDYGYTF,TGTGCCAGCAGCTTAGGGTGGGTCAGGGACTATGGCTACACCTTC
.,TRBV7-9,.,TRBJ2-4,CASSLTGRDIQYF,TGTGCCAGCAGCTTAACAGGGAGGGACATTCAGTACTTC
.,TRBV20-1,.,TRBJ2-7,CSASTGSPYEQYF,TGCAGTGCTAGTACGGGGTCCCCCTACGAGCAGTACTTC
TRBD1,TRBV3-1/TRBV3-2,.,TRBJ1-4,CASSLSRTGRNEKLFF,TGTGCCAGCAGCCTCTCGAGGACAGGGAGGAATGAAAAACTGTTTTTT
.,TRBV7-9,few,TRBJ1-3,CASSSQTARGNTIYF,TGTGCCAGCAGCTCGCAGACAGCCCGCGGAAACACCATATATTTT
.,TRBV5-1,.,TRBJ1-2,CASSLTGEGSYGYTF,TGCGCCAGCAGCTTAACGGGAGAGGGATCCTATGGCTACACCTTC
TRBD1,TRBV6-5,.,TRBJ1-2,CASSSGQGARGYTF,TGTGCCAGCAGTTCGGGACAGGGGGCGAGAGGCTACACCTTC
.,TRBV5-1,.,TRBJ1-1,CASSPGGQLNTEAFF,TGCGCCAGCAGCCCGGGGGGGCAGTTGAACACTGAAGCTTTCTTT
TRBD1,TRBV5-4,.,TRBJ2-5,CASSSDRGETQYF,TGTGCCAGCAGCTCAGACAGGGGGGAGACCCAGTACTTC
TRBD1,TRBV5-5,.,TRBJ1-5,CASSLARGSNQPQHF,TGTGCCAGCAGCTTGGCCAGGGGGTCAAATCAGCCCCAGCATTTT
.,TRBV7-9,once,TRBJ2-2,CASSLYRGHWNTGELFF,TGTGCCAGCAGCTTATATAGGGGACATTGGAACACCGGGGAGCTGTTTTTT
TRBD2,TRBV19,.,TRBJ2-1,CASSMITRLAGGRRDEQFF,TGTGCCAGTAGTATGATCACCCGACTAGCGGGGGGGCGAAGGGATGAGCAGTTCTTC
TRBD2,TRBV3-1/TRBV3-2,.,TRBJ2-3,CASSQDRGGGTRTDTQYF,TGTGCCAGCAGCCAAGATCGGGGCGGGGGGACCCGCACAGATACGCAGTATTTT
.,TRBV6-5,once,TRBJ2-4,CASSHGDLAKNIQYF,TGTGCCAGCAGCCACGGGGATCTAGCCAAAAACATTCAGTACTTC
.,TRBV19,.,TRBJ1-2,CASSIDQGGRGIGNYGYTF,TGTGCCAGTAGTATAGATCAAGGCGGCCGAGGAATCGGTAACTATGGCTACACCTTC
.,TRBV11-2,.,TRBJ1-1,CASSPLQGAFF,TGTGCCAGCAGCCCCCTGCAGGGAGCTTTCTTT
.,TRBV10-3,once,TRBJ2-2,CAIRTTTRTVALAGELFF,TGTGCCATTCGAACCACGACACGAACCGTGGCGTTAGCCGGGGAGCTGTTTTTT
.,TRBV6-5,once,TRBJ2-7,CASSYAQNSYEQYF,TGTGCCAGCAGTTACGCACAGAACTCCTACGAGCAGTACTTC
.,TRBV5-4,.,TRBJ1-6,CASSLRTDYNSPLHF,TGTGCCAGCAGCTTGCGGACAGACTATAATTCACCCCTCCACTTT
.,TRBV2,.,TRBJ1-1,CASSGDDTEAFF,TGTGCCAGCAGCGGGGATGACACTGAAGCTTTCTTT
.,TRBV19,.,TRBJ2-1,CASSMGVRGSLDEQFF,TGTGCCAGTAGTATGGGGGTTAGGGGGAGCTTGGATGAGCAGTTCTTC
.,TRBV4-1,.,TRBJ1-2,CASSPRESGGYTF,TGCGCCAGCAGTCCCAGGGAATCGGGTGGCTACACCTTC
TRBD2,TRBV24-1,.,TRBJ2-5,CATSLAGGPETQYF,TGTGCCACCAGTCTAGCGGGGGGGCCGGAGACCCAGTACTTC
.,TRBV10-1,.,TRBJ1-2,CASSEARGKSYGYTF,TGCGCCAGCAGTGAAGCCAGGGGAAAATCTTATGGCTACACCTTC
.,TRBV27,.,TRBJ1-2,CASSRTAQGIPRYGYTF,TGTGCCAGCAGTCGAACGGCACAGGGAATCCCCCGGTATGGCTACACCTTC
TRBD2,TRBV4-2,.,TRBJ2-7,CASSPRGLAGQYPYEQYF,TGTGCCAGCAGTCCACGAGGACTAGCGGGCCAGTATCCCTACGAGCAGTACTTC
.,TRBV7-6,.,TRBJ1-4,CASSPLQGKVIVDEKLFF,TGTGCCAGCAGCCCTTTACAGGGTAAAGTAATTGTTGATGAAAAACTGTTTTTT
.,TRBV9,.,TRBJ1-2,CASSLFREEDGYTF,TGTGCCAGCAGTTTATTCAGGGAGGAGGATGGCTACACCTTC
.,TRBV6-5,.,TRBJ1-1,CASSFRGAEAFF,TGTGCCAGCAGCTTTCGCGGTGCTGAAGCTTTCTTT
.,TRBV5-1,.,TRBJ2-1,CASRLRTVQSSYNEQFF,TGCGCCAGCAGATTGCGGACAGTCCAAAGCTCCTACAATGAGCAGTTCTTC
.,TRBV3-1/TRBV3-2,.,TRBJ2-5,CASSQDVGGRETQYF,TGTGCCAGCAGCCAAGACGTCGGGGGGCGGGAGACCCAGTACTTC
TRBD1,TRBV7-9,few,TRBJ2-7,CASSLWDRGYEQYF,TGTGCCAGCAGCTTATGGGACAGGGGCTACGAGCAGTACTTC
.,TRBV18,.,TRBJ1-3,CASSPQLDSSGNTIYF,TGTGCCAGCTCACCACAGTTGGACAGCTCTGGAAACACCATATATTTT